This T cell receptor (beta chain) was found in a study of shared clonotypes between healthy human individuals. Study results and caveats: Compared with clonotypes that all four donors shared, non-shared clonotypes had lower generation probabilities.

In the naive CD8 group, cells lacked CD45RO and were positively selected for CCR7, so terminally differentiated effector memory CD45RA+ cells were left out. As to this clone: The antigen is unknown.

Germline V gives CDR1 LNHDA, CDR2 SQIVND (reference sequence). V was pared by 0 bases and J by 4 bases, with 6 bases of the junction left unmatched. The CDR3 totals 16 residues. The assay was carried out at the deep level. Some clones are missing from TCRdb's copy, which holds only in-frame ones; the method was immunoSEQ multiplex PCR. This table has around 1.9 million clones, about 92% appearing once. This chain links TRBV19 with TRBJ2-7, with TRBD1 identical over 10 bases. This clonotype originated in a young man in good health. Some clones in this sample may be carry-over from other donors' samples. The sample taken for sequencing was naive CD8+ T cells from PBMCs. CDR3 loop: CASSIDRTGGFYEQYF. CDR3 sequence (DNA): TGTGCCAGTAGTATAGACCGGACAGGGGGTTTTTACGAGCAGTACTTC. Complete variable domain (other parts from reference TRBV19 and TRBJ2-7): DGGITQSPKYLFRKEGQNVTLSCEQNLNHDAMYWYRQDPGQGLRLIYYSQIVNDFQKGDIAEGYSVSREKKESFPLTVTSAQKNPTAFYLCASSIDRTGGFYEQYFGPGTRLTVT.